Each of the 22 T cell receptor beta chains below was sequenced from the same sample in a study of blood T cell repertoires in COVID-19. The protocol was immunoSEQ multiplex PCR, while the TCRdb copy is restricted to in-frame clones and leaves out a portion. The table lists about 24,000 clones, roughly nine tenths of them singletons, with roughly 30% in the top ten. Input material: peripheral blood. These receptors came from a woman in her 70s with active COVID-19.

Concerning this clone itself: Other nucleotide sequences from this sample produce the same CDR3. This sequence joins TRBV5-1 and TRBJ1-3; D gene ambiguous. Trimming shortened V by 0 bases and J by 2 bases, and 3 bases separated the two germline ends. The length of the CDR3 is 13 residues. Germline assignment: CDR1 SGHRS and CDR2 YFSETQ. CDR3 nucleotides: TGCGCCAGCAGCTTGGCGGCTGGAAACACCATATATTTT. This codes for CASSLAAGNTIYF. Full variable domain (remainder filled in from reference TRBV5-1 and TRBJ1-3): KAGVTQTPRYLIKTRGQQVTLSCSPISGHRSVSWYQQTPGQGLQFLFEYFSETQRNKGNFPGRFSGRQFSNSRSEMNVSTLELGDSALYLCASSLAAGNTIYFGEGSWLTVV.

The gene calls are TRBV6-7 and TRBJ1-1; D perhaps matches TRBD1 (6 bases). TRBV6-7 is an ORF; its function is uncertain. V gave up 0 bases and J gave up 1 base, with 12 bases separating them. The CDR3 is made up of 16 amino acids. The CDR3 sequence is CASSYSRGAENTEAFF. For the CDR3, the DNA is TGTGCCAGCAGTTACTCGCGGGGGGCTGAGAACACTGAAGCTTTCTTT.

J is TRBJ1-2 and V is TRBV7-9, with no clear D. CDR3 size: 12 residues. The ends were cut back, 3 bases at V and 4 bases at J, with 6 bases in the middle. Germline assignment: CDR1 SEHNR and CDR2 FQNEAQ (reference sequence). CDR3 DNA sequence: TGTGCCAGCAGCTTCCCAGGCTATGGCTACACCTTC. Protein: CASSFPGYGYTF.

This clone was picked up a small number of times. The DNA for the CDR3 is TGTGCCAGCAGTGACTCGAAGGACAGAGTGAACACTGAAGCTTTCTTT. Encoded protein: CASSDSKDRVNTEAFF. This chain joins TRBV6-4 and TRBJ1-1, with a tentative D call TRBD1 (6 bases). V dropped 0 bases and J dropped 0 bases, with 11 bases sitting between them. Per germline, CDR1 MRHNA and CDR2 SNTAGT. The CDR3 totals 16 residues.

The V call is TRBV7-2, the J call TRBJ1-2, with 8 bases aligning to TRBD1. Losses at the gene ends were 4 bases for V and 7 bases for J; bases not matched to a gene: 14. Per the germline V gene, CDR1 is SGHTA and CDR2 is FQGNSA. This CDR3 region has 16 residues. The CDR3 coding sequence is TGTGCCAGCAGCTCTAGCGGCCCGGGGACAGGAGGTGGCTACACCTTC. Residues: CASSSSGPGTGGGYTF.

In nucleotides, the CDR3 is TGTGCCAGCAGCGTAGCAGGTGGGAGTGAAGCTTTCTTT. Translating gives CASSVAGGSEAFF. The J gene is TRBJ1-1, the V gene TRBV9; D uncertain. In germline, CDR1 is SGDLS, CDR2 YYNGEE. V lost 0 bases, J lost 7 bases, and 10 bases lay in between. CDR3 length equals 13 residues.

This clone was seen once. The chain has TRBV11-2 and TRBJ2-7, with TRBD1 matching 7 bases. CDR3 length: 15 residues. The germline gives CDR1 SGHAT, CDR2 FQNNGV. Trimming cost V 1 base and J 0 bases; bases outside gene matches: 3. The CDR3 sequence: CASSLGGTVSYEQYF. CDR3 sequence (DNA): TGTGCCAGCAGCTTAGGAGGGACAGTCTCCTACGAGCAGTACTTC.

This clone was detected a few times. The chain recombines TRBV5-4 with TRBJ2-7; 9 positions agree with TRBD1. Germline lookup yields CDR1 SGHNT and CDR2 YYREEE (reference sequence). This CDR3 contains 14 residues. With V trimmed by 7 bases and J by 6 bases, 11 bases remained unmatched. The CDR3 reads CASAPGTGFSEQYF. The DNA for the CDR3 is TGTGCCAGCGCCCCCGGGACAGGGTTCTCCGAGCAGTACTTC.

J is TRBJ2-5 and V is TRBV7-9, with 7 bases fitting TRBD2. Trimming at V came to 7 bases and at J to 5 bases, leaving 10 bases not matched to a gene. Germline CDR1 and CDR2: SEHNR and FQNEAQ (reference sequence). CDR3 size: 14 residues. CDR3 region: CASTLRGSGETQYF. The CDR3 DNA reads as TGTGCCAGCACCCTGCGGGGGTCCGGGGAGACCCAGTACTTC.

This chain links TRBV7-3 with TRBJ1-1, with D perhaps TRBD1 (6 bases). With 5 bases removed from V and 4 bases from J, the gap between germline ends came to 14 bases. The CDR3 consists of 14 residues. Germline CDR1 reads SGHTA; CDR2 reads FQGTGA. Here the CDR3 DNA reads TGTGCCAGCAGCGAACAGGGAGGGGTCACTGAAGCTTTCTTT. Protein: CASSEQGGVTEAFF.

The chain carries TRBV18 and TRBJ2-3; 10 bases are shared with TRBD2. Germline V gene lookup returns CDR1 KGHSH and CDR2 LQKENI. The CDR3 runs 15 residues. Trimming at V came to 5 bases and at J to 2 bases, leaving 4 bases not matched to a gene. CDR3 in amino acids: CASSTTSGVTDTQYF. CDR3 bases: TGTGCCAGCTCAACTACTAGCGGGGTCACAGATACGCAGTATTTT.

This chain joins TRBV6-1 and TRBJ2-4, with 9 bases lining up with TRBD2. Per germline, CDR1 MNHNS and CDR2 SASEGT. V was pared by 4 bases and J by 0 bases, with 4 bases of the junction left unmatched. This CDR3 is 16 amino acids long. The CDR3 region has the DNA TGTGCCAGCAGTGCCCTAGCGGGGATAGCCAAAAACATTCAGTACTTC. Amino acids: CASSALAGIAKNIQYF.

The chain has TRBV28 and TRBJ2-3, with 13 nucleotides matching TRBD2. CDR3 length: 16 residues. Germline CDR1 and CDR2: MDHEN and SYDVKM. V lost 5 bases and J lost 6; bases outside the gene matches: 8. The CDR3 DNA reads TGTGCCAGCAGTCGAACTAGCGGGGGGGATTTGGATACGCAGTATTTT. Residues: CASSRTSGGDLDTQYF.

The genes are TRBV15 and TRBJ1-5; 9 bases align to TRBD1. After removal of 3 bases from V and 3 bases from J, the junction contained 3 bases not matched to a gene. CDR1 and CDR2 from the germline V gene are LNHNV and YYDKDF (reference sequence). The CDR3 extends over 15 amino acids. CDR3 sequence (DNA): TGTGCCACCAGCAGGGGGACAGGGCACAATCAGCCCCAGCATTTT. Amino acids: CATSRGTGHNQPQHF.

The V gene is TRBV4-3, the J gene TRBJ2-1, with D possibly being TRBD1 (5 bases). Germline loops: CDR1 LGHNA, CDR2 YSLEER. Trimming left V 2 bases short and J 4 bases short, with 15 bases between. The CDR3 totals 16 residues. CDR3 nucleotide sequence: TGCGCCAGCAGCCAATCACAGGCTACACCTTACAATGAGCAGTTCTTC. Translation: CASSQSQATPYNEQFF.

This clone was observed a few times. V usage is TRBV2 and J usage is TRBJ2-7, with D possibly being TRBD2 (7 bases). CDR3 length equals 13 residues. Trimming removed 5 bases at V and 2 bases at J, with 10 bases between. CDR1 SNHLY and CDR2 FYNNEI come from the germline V gene. CDR3 residues: CASSRGGAYEQYF. CDR3 nucleotide sequence: TGTGCCAGCAGTAGGGGGGGAGCCTACGAGCAGTACTTC.

A single count supports this clone. This sequence joins TRBV7-9 and TRBJ2-2; D is uncertain. The V end was cut by 4 bases, the J end by 2 bases, with 8 bases between. This CDR3 has 14 amino acids. Germline values: CDR1 SEHNR, CDR2 FQNEAQ (reference sequence). This CDR3 reads CASSSYKNTGELFF. For the CDR3, the DNA is TGTGCCAGCAGCTCTTACAAAAACACCGGGGAGCTGTTTTTT.

CDR3: CASKLGGESNTQYF. CDR3 DNA: TGCGCCAGCAAGCTAGGGGGGGAATCCAATACGCAGTATTTT. This chain uses TRBV5-1 with TRBJ2-3, with a weak D call TRBD2 (7 bases). The V end lost 6 bases, the J end lost 7 bases, and 18 bases lay between the germline ends. In germline, CDR1 is SGHRS, CDR2 YFSETQ. There are 14 residues in the CDR3.

V and J are TRBV7-2 and TRBJ2-7, with TRBD2 matching 12 bases. Germline CDR1 and CDR2: SGHTA and FQGNSA. Trimming removed 5 bases from V and 0 bases from J; junction bases left unmatched: 5. The CDR3 is 16 residues long. The CDR3 sequence: CASSPTSGGHSYEQYF. CDR3 DNA: TGTGCCAGCAGCCCCACTAGCGGGGGGCACTCCTACGAGCAGTACTTC. Full variable domain (rest looked up from reference TRBV7-2 and TRBJ2-7): GAGVSQSPSNKVTEKGKDVELRCDPISGHTALYWYRQSLGQGLEFLIYFQGNSAPDKSGLPSDRFSAERTGGSVSTLTIQRTQQEDSAVYLCASSPTSGGHSYEQYFGPGTRLTVT.

V and J are TRBV24-1 and TRBJ1-5; 7 bases fit TRBD1. The ends lost 5 bases at V and 4 bases at J; junction bases unmatched: 4. The CDR3 covers 14 residues. The germline V gene has CDR1 KGHDR and CDR2 SFDVKD. CDR3 sequence: CATSAPTGNQPQHF. The CDR3 DNA follows: TGTGCCACCAGTGCCCCGACAGGGAATCAGCCCCAGCATTTT.

This clone appeared a single time. V gene TRBV6-5 combines with J gene TRBJ2-3; 8 bases agree with TRBD2. The length of the CDR3 is 16 residues. With 2 bases clipped from V and 6 bases from J, the junction kept 10 bases outside the gene matches. Germline V lookup: CDR1 MNHEY, CDR2 SVGAGI. CDR3 protein: CASSYGRGGHYDTQYF. The CDR3 region has the DNA TGTGCCAGCAGTTACGGCCGGGGGGGCCATTACGATACGCAGTATTTT.

The chain couples TRBV7-6 to TRBJ2-7; 7 nucleotides agree with TRBD2. V gave up 5 bases and J gave up 2 bases; unmatched junction bases: 12. CDR1 SGHVS and CDR2 FNYEAQ come from the germline V gene. This CDR3 contains 16 residues. The CDR3, as DNA: TGTGCCAGCAGCCCCGCCTTCGGGGGGAGCGCCTACGAGCAGTACTTC. The encoded protein is CASSPAFGGSAYEQYF.